These 2 T cell receptor beta chains came from one sample sequenced in a study of blood T cell repertoires in COVID-19. Clones were sequenced by immunoSEQ multiplex PCR, and TCRdb holds only the in-frame ones, with some missing. Here the sample spans fewer than 70,000 clones, about 88% being singletons. What was sequenced was peripheral blood. These receptors were obtained from a man over 45 with active COVID-19.

The chain employs TRBV6-1 and TRBJ1-2; no clear D gene. The CDR3 has 14 amino acids. Per the germline V gene, CDR1 is MNHNS and CDR2 is SASEGT. V lost 3 bases to trimming and J lost 4 bases, with 12 bases between them. CDR3 protein: CASSEGQIGYGYTF. As DNA, the CDR3 is TGTGCCAGCAGTGAGGGCCAGATAGGCTATGGCTACACCTTC.

This clone was observed once. The J gene is TRBJ1-3, the V gene TRBV19; 7 bases are a match to TRBD1. The CDR3 extends over 14 amino acids. J gave up 0 bases and V 7 bases, and 3 bases lay outside the gene matches. CDR1 is LNHDA, CDR2 SQIVND, per germline (reference sequence). The CDR3 spells CASMGTDSGNTIYF. The CDR3 nucleotides read TGTGCCAGTATGGGGACAGACTCTGGAAACACCATATATTTT.